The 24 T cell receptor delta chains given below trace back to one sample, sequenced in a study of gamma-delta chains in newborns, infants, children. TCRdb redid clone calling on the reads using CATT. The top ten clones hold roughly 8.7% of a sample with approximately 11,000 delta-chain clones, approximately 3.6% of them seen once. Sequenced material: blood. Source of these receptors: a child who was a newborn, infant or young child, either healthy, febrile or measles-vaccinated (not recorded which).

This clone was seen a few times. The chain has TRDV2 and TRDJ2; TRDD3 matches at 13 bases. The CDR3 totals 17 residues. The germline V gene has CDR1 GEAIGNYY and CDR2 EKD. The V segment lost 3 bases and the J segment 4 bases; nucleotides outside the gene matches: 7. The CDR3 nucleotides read TGTGCCTGTGACGCCTTACTGGGGGATACGCGGACAGCACAACTCTTCTTT. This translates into CACDALLGDTRTAQLFF.

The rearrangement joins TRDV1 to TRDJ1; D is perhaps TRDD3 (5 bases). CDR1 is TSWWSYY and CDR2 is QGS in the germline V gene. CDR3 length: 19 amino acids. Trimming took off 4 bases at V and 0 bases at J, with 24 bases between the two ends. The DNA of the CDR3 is TGTGCTCTTGGGGCCCACGAGGGGGGTGGAGGTATGTACACCGATAAACTCATCTTT. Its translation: CALGAHEGGGGMYTDKLIF.

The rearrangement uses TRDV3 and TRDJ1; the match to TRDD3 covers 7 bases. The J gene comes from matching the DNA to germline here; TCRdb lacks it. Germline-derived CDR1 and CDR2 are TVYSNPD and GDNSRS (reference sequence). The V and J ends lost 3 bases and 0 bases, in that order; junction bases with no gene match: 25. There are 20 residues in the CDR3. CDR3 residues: CAFLVGPTNYWGMYTDKLIF. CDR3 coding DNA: TGTGCCTTCCTCGTCGGCCCTACCAATTACTGGGGTATGTACACCGATAAACTCATCTTT.

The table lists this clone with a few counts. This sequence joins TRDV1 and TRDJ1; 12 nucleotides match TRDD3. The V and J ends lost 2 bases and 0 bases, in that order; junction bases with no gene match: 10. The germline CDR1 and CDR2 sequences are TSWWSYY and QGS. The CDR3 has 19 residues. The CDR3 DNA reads TGTGCTCTTGGGGAAAGGTCGGTACTGGGGGATACTTACACCGATAAACTCATCTTT. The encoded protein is CALGERSVLGDTYTDKLIF.

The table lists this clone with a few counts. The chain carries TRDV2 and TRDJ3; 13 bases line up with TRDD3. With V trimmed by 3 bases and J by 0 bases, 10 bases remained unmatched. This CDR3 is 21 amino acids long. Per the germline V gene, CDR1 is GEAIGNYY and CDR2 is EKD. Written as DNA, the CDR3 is TGTGCCTGTGACTCTGTACTGGGGGATACGCGGAGCTCCTGGGACACCCGACAGATGTTTTTC. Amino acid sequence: CACDSVLGDTRSSWDTRQMFF.

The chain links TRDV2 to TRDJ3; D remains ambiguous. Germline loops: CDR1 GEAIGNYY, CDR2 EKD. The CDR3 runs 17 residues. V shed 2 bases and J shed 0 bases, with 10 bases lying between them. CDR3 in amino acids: CACDSAESSWDTRQMFF. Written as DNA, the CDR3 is TGTGCCTGTGACAGTGCTGAGAGCTCCTGGGACACCCGACAGATGTTTTTC.

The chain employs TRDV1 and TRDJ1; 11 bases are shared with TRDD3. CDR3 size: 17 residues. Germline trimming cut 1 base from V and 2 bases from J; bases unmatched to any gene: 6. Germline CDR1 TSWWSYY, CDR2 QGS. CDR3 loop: CALGEPGLGDTTDKLIF. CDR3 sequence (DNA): TGTGCTCTTGGGGAACCAGGTCTGGGGGATACAACCGATAAACTCATCTTT.

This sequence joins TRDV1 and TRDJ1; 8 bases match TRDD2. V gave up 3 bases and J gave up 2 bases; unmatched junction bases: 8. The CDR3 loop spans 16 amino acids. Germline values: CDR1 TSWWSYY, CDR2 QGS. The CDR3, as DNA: TGTGCTCTTGGGGACCACCTTCCTAGGGAAACCGATAAACTCATCTTT. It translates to CALGDHLPRETDKLIF.

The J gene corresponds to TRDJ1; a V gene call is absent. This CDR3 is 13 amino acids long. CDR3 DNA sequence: TGTGCCTTATCCCGTTCACCCGCCGATAAACTCATCTTT. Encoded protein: CALSRSPADKLIF.

CDR3 sequence reads: CACDTRAAGGYAGDTDKLIF. For the CDR3, the DNA is TGTGCCTGTGACACTCGTGCGGCTGGGGGATACGCTGGGGACACCGATAAACTCATCTTT. The rearrangement uses TRDV2 and TRDJ1; TRDD3 matches at 12 bases. Germline loops: CDR1 GEAIGNYY, CDR2 EKD. With V trimmed by 1 base and J by 0 bases, 14 bases remained unmatched. The CDR3 has 20 amino acids.

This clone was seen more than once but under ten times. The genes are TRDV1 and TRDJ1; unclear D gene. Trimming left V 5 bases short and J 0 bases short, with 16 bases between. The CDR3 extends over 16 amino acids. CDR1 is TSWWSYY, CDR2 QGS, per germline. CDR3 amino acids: CALGFPLRLYTDKLIF. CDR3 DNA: TGTGCTCTTGGGTTCCCGCTACGATTGTACACCGATAAACTCATCTTT.

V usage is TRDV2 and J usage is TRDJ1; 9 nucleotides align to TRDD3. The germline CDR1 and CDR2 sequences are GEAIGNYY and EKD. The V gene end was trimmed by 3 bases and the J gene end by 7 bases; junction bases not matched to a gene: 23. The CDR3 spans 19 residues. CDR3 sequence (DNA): TGTGCCTGTGACCCCGCAGGGAGCTTACTGGGGGACCGACCGGGTAAACTCATCTTT. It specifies CACDPAGSLLGDRPGKLIF.

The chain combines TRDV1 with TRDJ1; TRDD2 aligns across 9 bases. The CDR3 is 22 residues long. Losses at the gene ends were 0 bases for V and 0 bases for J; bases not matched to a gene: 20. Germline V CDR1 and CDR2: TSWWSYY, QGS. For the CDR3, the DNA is TGTGCTCTTGGGGAACTTACGGGCCTTCCTACGACCTGGGGAAAGTACACCGATAAACTCATCTTT. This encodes CALGELTGLPTTWGKYTDKLIF.

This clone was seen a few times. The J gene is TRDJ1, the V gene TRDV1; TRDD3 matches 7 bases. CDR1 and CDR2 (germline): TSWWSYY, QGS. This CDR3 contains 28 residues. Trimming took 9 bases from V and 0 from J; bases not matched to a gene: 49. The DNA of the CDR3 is TGTGCTCTCCTCCTGGGGTTTCCCATACCTAACCCCTGGAGAAGGGATACCGCAAAAATATCGTACACCGATAAACTCATCTTT. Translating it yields CALLLGFPIPNPWRRDTAKISYTDKLIF.

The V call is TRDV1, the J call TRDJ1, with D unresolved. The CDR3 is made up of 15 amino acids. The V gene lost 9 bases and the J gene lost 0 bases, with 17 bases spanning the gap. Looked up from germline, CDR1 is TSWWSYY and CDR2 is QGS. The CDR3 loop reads CALTVGHDYTDKLIF. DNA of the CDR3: TGTGCTCTGACTGTAGGTCACGACTACACCGATAAACTCATCTTT.

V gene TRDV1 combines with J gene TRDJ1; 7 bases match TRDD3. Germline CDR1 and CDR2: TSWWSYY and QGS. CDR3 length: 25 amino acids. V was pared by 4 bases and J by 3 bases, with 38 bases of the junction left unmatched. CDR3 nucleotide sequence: TGTGCTCTTGGGGTCCTAGGGGGGGGATCCATATCTCCCCACGATCATCCTCCGATCCCCGATAAACTCATCTTT. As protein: CALGVLGGGSISPHDHPPIPDKLIF.

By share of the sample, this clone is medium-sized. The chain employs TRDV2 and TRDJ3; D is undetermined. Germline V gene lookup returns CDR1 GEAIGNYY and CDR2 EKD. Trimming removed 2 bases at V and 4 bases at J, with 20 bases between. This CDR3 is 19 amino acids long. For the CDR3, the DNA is TGTGCCTGTGACATCTCCGGGCCGCCAGAGGATTGGGACACCCGACAGATGTTTTTC. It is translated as CACDISGPPEDWDTRQMFF.

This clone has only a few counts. The CDR3 DNA is TGTGCTCTTGGGGAACTCCGGCCTTCCTCGGGCCAATGCGATAAACTCATCTTT. Its protein product is CALGELRPSSGQCDKLIF. The chain is built from TRDV1 and TRDJ1, with 7 bases aligning to TRDD2. V was pared by 0 bases and J by 4 bases, with 14 bases of the junction left unmatched. The CDR3 is made up of 18 amino acids. Per germline, CDR1 TSWWSYY and CDR2 QGS.

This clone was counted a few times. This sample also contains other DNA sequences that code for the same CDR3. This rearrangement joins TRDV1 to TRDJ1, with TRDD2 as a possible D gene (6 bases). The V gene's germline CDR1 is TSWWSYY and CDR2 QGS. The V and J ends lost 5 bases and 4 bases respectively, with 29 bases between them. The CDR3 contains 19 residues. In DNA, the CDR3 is TGTGCTCTTGGGCCTCCATTCCCTTTGCTACTTCCTCGCGGCGATAAACTCATCTTT. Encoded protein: CALGPPFPLLLPRGDKLIF.

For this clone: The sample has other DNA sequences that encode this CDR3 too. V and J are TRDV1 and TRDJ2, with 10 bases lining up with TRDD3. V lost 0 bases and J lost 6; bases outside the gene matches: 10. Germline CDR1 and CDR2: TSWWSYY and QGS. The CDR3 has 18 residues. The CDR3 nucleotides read TGTGCTCTTGGGGAACTGGTAATTCGGGGGATACGGGCAGCACAACTCTTCTTT. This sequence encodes CALGELVIRGIRAAQLFF.

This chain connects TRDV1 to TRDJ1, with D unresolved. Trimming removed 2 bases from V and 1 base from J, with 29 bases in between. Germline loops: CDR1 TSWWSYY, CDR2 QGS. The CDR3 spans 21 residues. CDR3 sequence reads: CALGESGRRKKPGATTDKLIF. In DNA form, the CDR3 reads TGTGCTCTTGGGGAATCGGGACGCCGTAAAAAACCAGGGGCCACCACCGATAAACTCATCTTT.

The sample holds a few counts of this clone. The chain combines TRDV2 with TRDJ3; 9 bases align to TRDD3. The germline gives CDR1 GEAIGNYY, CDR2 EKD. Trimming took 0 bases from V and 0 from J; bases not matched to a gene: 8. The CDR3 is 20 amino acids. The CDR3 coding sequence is TGTGCCTGTGACACCGTGGTCACTGGGGGAAGCTCCTGGGACACCCGACAGATGTTTTTC. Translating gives CACDTVVTGGSSWDTRQMFF.

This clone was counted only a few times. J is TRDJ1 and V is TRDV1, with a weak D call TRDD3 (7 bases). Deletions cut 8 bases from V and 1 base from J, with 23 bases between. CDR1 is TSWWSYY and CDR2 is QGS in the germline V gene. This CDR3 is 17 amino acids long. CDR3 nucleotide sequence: TGTGCTCTTCTCACCTTCCCAGGATACGCGGGCACCGATAAACTCATCTTT. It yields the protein CALLTFPGYAGTDKLIF.

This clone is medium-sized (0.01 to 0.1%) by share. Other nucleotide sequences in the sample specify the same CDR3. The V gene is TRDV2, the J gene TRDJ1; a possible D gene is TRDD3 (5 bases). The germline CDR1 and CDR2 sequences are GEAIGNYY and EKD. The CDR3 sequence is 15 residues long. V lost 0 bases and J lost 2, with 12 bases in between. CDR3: CACDTVGTSTDKLIF. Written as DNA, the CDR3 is TGTGCCTGTGACACCGTGGGGACCAGTACCGATAAACTCATCTTT.